The T cell receptor (beta chain) under discussion was sequenced for a study of CXCR3-negative and CXCR3-positive naive CD8 T cells. UMI-labeled 5' RACE TRB cDNA libraries were prepared from the cells. TCRdb reprocessed the 5' RACE reads and stores each CDR3 protein as one record, lacking DNA. This sample contains about 98,000 distinct CDR3 sequences. General study results and limits: Hydrophobicity was higher for TRB CDR3s found in CXCR3-positive naive cells than in CXCR3-negative naive cells.

Worth noting for this clonotype: Its specificity is unknown.

The CDR3 totals 15 residues. The sequenced material came from naive CXCR3+ CD8+ T cells from blood. Subset given: CD45RO-CCR7+CD27+CD95- naive CD8+ T cells expressing CXCR3 (TNR3+). This receptor was identified in a human donor in good health. Some clones in this sample may be carry-over from other donors' samples. The chain combines TRBV12-3 or TRBV12-4 with TRBJ1-1; the TCRdb D gene call, TRBD1, has no DNA to confirm it. CDR3 in amino acids: CASSLATGLNTEAFF.